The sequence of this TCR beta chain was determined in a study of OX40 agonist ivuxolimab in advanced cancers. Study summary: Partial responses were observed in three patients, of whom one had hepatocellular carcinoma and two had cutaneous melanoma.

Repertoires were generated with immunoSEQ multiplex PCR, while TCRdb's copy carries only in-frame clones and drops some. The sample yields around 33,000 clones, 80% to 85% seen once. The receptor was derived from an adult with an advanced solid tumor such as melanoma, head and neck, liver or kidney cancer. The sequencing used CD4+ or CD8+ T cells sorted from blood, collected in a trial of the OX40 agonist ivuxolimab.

CDR3 nucleotides: TGTGCCAGCAGCACGACACAGGGAACCTACGAGCAGTACTTC. Amino acids: CASSTTQGTYEQYF. The rearrangement uses TRBV5-5 and TRBJ2-7, with D possibly matching TRBD1 (6 bases). Germline V lookup: CDR1 SGHKS, CDR2 YYEKEE (reference sequence). This CDR3 spans 14 amino acids. V shed 4 bases and J shed 2 bases, with 13 bases lying between them.